The 19 T cell receptor beta chains presented below share a single source sample, sequenced in a study of cytomegalovirus exposure and HLA in healthy donors. Both 60 Vbeta primers and 13 Jbeta primers went into the PCR. The data were produced by immunoSEQ multiplex PCR, yet TCRdb's version contains in-frame clones alone and is incomplete. The table shows some 90,000 clones, with nearly 80% occurring only once. Source material: PBMCs. Receptor source: a woman between 50 and 59 years old in good health and CMV-seropositive.

The gene calls are TRBV9 and TRBJ2-7; TRBD2 matches 8 bases. V gave up 4 bases and J gave up 0 bases; unmatched junction bases: 6. CDR3 size: 15 residues. Looked up from germline, CDR1 is SGDLS and CDR2 is YYNGEE. The CDR3 sequence is CASSPWTSHSYEQYF. CDR3 nucleotides: TGTGCCAGCAGCCCCTGGACTAGCCACTCCTACGAGCAGTACTTC.

The chain employs TRBV19 and TRBJ1-1; D unclear. The CDR3 is 15 residues long. Germline loops: CDR1 LNHDA, CDR2 SQIVND (reference sequence). Trimming took 3 bases from V and 2 from J, leaving 13 bases between them. The CDR3 spells CASSIGSRGNTEAFF. CDR3 nucleotide sequence: TGTGCCAGTAGTATCGGGTCTCGGGGAAACACTGAAGCTTTCTTT.

This rearrangement joins TRBV11-1 to TRBJ1-1; D not certain. Per the germline V gene, CDR1 is SGHAT and CDR2 is FQDESV (reference sequence). This CDR3 has 13 amino acids. V shed 6 bases and J shed 10 bases, with 18 bases lying between them. In nucleotides, the CDR3 is TGTGCCAGCAGGTCGACTTTGATGGATACAGCTTTCTTT. This sequence encodes CASRSTLMDTAFF.

This chain connects TRBV5-6 to TRBJ1-5, with D possibly TRBD1 on 6 matching bases. Germline V lookup: CDR1 SGHDT, CDR2 YYEEEE. V lost 4 bases and J 0 bases, leaving 14 bases between the germline ends. This CDR3 spans 16 amino acids. CDR3 sequence reads: CASSRGQPNSNQPQHF. CDR3 DNA: TGTGCCAGCAGCAGAGGACAGCCAAATAGCAATCAGCCCCAGCATTTT.

This clone has only a few counts. V and J are TRBV19 and TRBJ2-2; TRBD1 is a possible D gene (5 bases). Germline V CDR1 and CDR2: LNHDA, SQIVND (reference sequence). This CDR3 comprises 14 residues. Trimming left V 5 bases short and J 4 bases short, with 11 bases between. The CDR3 region has the DNA TGTGCCAGTAGTGCCTTACAGGTCACCGGGGAGCTGTTTTTT. Translated, it gives CASSALQVTGELFF.

Of note for this clone: The same CDR3 is also encoded by other DNA sequences in this sample. V and J are TRBV5-1 and TRBJ1-1; D is perhaps TRBD1 (5 bases). Germline V lookup: CDR1 SGHRS, CDR2 YFSETQ. The CDR3 length is 16 residues. Trimming removed 5 bases from V and 1 base from J, with 18 bases in between. For the CDR3, the DNA is TGCGCCAGCAGTCCAATCGCGGGGACGTGGAACACTGAAGCTTTCTTT. Protein sequence: CASSPIAGTWNTEAFF.

This chain uses TRBV7-3 with TRBJ2-3, with 8 bases fitting TRBD1. CDR1 and CDR2 (germline): SGHTA, FQGTGA. Trimming cost V 5 bases and J 1 base; bases outside gene matches: 2. CDR3 size: 14 residues. The CDR3, as DNA: TGTGCCAGCAGCCAGGACAGGGGCACAGATACGCAGTATTTT. This translates into CASSQDRGTDTQYF.

This chain uses TRBV11-3 with TRBJ1-2, with 7 bases fitting TRBD1. Germline assignment: CDR1 SGHNT and CDR2 YENEEA. This CDR3 comprises 15 residues. Unmatched junction bases numbered 6, after V lost 5 bases and J lost 0 bases. Written as DNA, the CDR3 is TGTGCCAGCAGCATCCGACAGGGTCCTAACTATGGCTACACCTTC. Its protein is CASSIRQGPNYGYTF.

The chain has TRBV6-5 and TRBJ1-6, with TRBD1 matching over 10 bases. This CDR3 is built from 16 residues. CDR1 is MNHEY, CDR2 SVGAGI, per germline. With 0 bases clipped from V and 7 bases from J, the junction kept 3 bases outside the gene matches. The CDR3 DNA follows: TGTGCCAGCAGTTACTCGGGGGGACAGGGGAATTCACCCCTCCACTTT. It is translated as CASSYSGGQGNSPLHF.

The chain has TRBV4-1 and TRBJ1-2; possibly TRBD1 for D (6 bases). The V gene's germline CDR1 is MGHRA and CDR2 YSYEKL. The CDR3 length is 16 residues. Trimming removed 0 bases at V and 8 bases at J, with 19 bases between. DNA for the CDR3: TGCGCCAGCAGCCAAGAAGGGCTGCGGCAGGGGAAAGGCTACACCTTC. It is translated as CASSQEGLRQGKGYTF.

J is TRBJ2-5 and V is TRBV10-3; TRBD1 matches at 10 bases. The CDR3 runs to 15 residues. Germline assignment: CDR1 ENHRY and CDR2 SYGVKD. The V gene end was trimmed by 2 bases and the J gene end by 3 bases; junction bases not matched to a gene: 3. The DNA of the CDR3 is TGTGCCATCAGTGAGAGGGACAGGGGAGAAGAGACCCAGTACTTC. As protein: CAISERDRGEETQYF.

This chain uses TRBV4-1 with TRBJ2-1; 8 bases are shared with TRBD2. V shed 0 bases, J shed 9 bases, and the junction held 16 bases outside the gene matches. The CDR3 consists of 18 residues. CDR1 and CDR2 (germline): MGHRA, YSYEKL. The CDR3 DNA follows: TGCGCCAGCAGCCAAGATAAAGGAGGCGGGAGGCCCTGGGGTGAGCAGTTCTTC. This sequence encodes CASSQDKGGGRPWGEQFF.

The rearrangement links TRBV2 to TRBJ2-5; 8 bases agree with TRBD1. J gave up 3 bases and V 5 bases, and 8 bases lay outside the gene matches. Germline-derived CDR1 and CDR2 are SNHLY and FYNNEI. The CDR3 is 15 amino acids. This CDR3 is CASSYAGTGEETQYF. In DNA form, the CDR3 reads TGTGCCAGCAGTTACGCCGGGACAGGAGAAGAGACCCAGTACTTC.

The chain carries TRBV5-8 and TRBJ2-3, with D perhaps TRBD2 (6 bases). Deletions cut 0 bases from V and 2 bases from J, with 10 bases between. The CDR3 has 15 residues. The V gene's germline CDR1 is SGHTS and CDR2 YDEGEE. CDR3 amino acids: CASSLGRGLTDTQYF. The CDR3 DNA reads TGTGCCAGCAGCTTGGGGCGGGGACTCACAGATACGCAGTATTTT.

The CDR3 region has the DNA TGCGCCAGCAGCCCTGGACATAACCAAGAGACCCAGTACTTC. This translates into CASSPGHNQETQYF. The chain has TRBV5-1 and TRBJ2-5, with D possibly being TRBD1 (5 bases). V dropped 4 bases and J dropped 0 bases, with 10 bases sitting between them. Germline V CDR1 and CDR2: SGHRS, YFSETQ. This CDR3 has 14 residues.

This chain links TRBV5-1 with TRBJ1-2; D not resolved. The CDR3 spans 13 residues. V gave up 0 bases and J gave up 11 bases, with 14 bases separating them. The germline V gene encodes CDR1 SGHRS and CDR2 YFSETQ. The CDR3 reads CASSLDVSRAYTF. DNA of the CDR3: TGCGCCAGCAGCTTGGACGTGTCCCGAGCTTACACCTTC. The full variable domain, its missing parts supplied by reference TRBV5-1 and TRBJ1-2, is KAGVTQTPRYLIKTRGQQVTLSCSPISGHRSVSWYQQTPGQGLQFLFEYFSETQRNKGNFPGRFSGRQFSNSRSEMNVSTLELGDSALYLCASSLDVSRAYTFGSGTRLTVV.

This clone showed up just once. V is TRBV13 and J is TRBJ2-1; TRBD1 is a possible D gene (5 bases). Germline CDR1 is PRHDT and CDR2 is FYEKMQ (reference sequence). Trimming took off 0 bases at V and 3 bases at J, with 6 bases between the two ends. The CDR3 runs to 14 residues. The CDR3 is CASSLGDSYNEQFF. CDR3 nucleotides: TGTGCCAGCAGCTTAGGCGACAGCTACAATGAGCAGTTCTTC.

In this sample, this clone turned up a few times. This rearrangement joins TRBV6-6 to TRBJ1-2; a possible D gene is TRBD1 (6 bases). V lost 7 bases, J lost 3 bases, and 9 bases lay in between. The CDR3 runs 12 residues. Germline-derived CDR1 and CDR2 are MNHNY and SVGAGI (reference sequence). CDR3 bases: TGTGCCAGCAAGAACAGGGACTATGGCTACACCTTC. Protein product: CASKNRDYGYTF.

The chain couples TRBV5-6 to TRBJ1-2; D unclear. This CDR3 region has 15 residues. V gave up 1 base and J gave up 1 base, with 11 bases separating them. Germline V gene sequence: CDR1 SGHDT, CDR2 YYEEEE. The CDR3 DNA reads TGTGCCAGCAGCTTGCCGCCACCCTATAACTATGGCTACACCTTC. This sequence encodes CASSLPPPYNYGYTF. Full variable domain (rest looked up from reference TRBV5-6 and TRBJ1-2): DAGVTQSPTHLIKTRGQQVTLRCSPKSGHDTVSWYQQALGQGPQFIFQYYEEEERQRGNFPDRFSGHQFPNYSSELNVNALLLGDSALYLCASSLPPPYNYGYTFGSGTRLTVV.